This section outlines one T cell receptor (beta chain) sequence together with its context. The antigen remains undetermined. V shed 3 bases, J shed 7 bases, and the junction held 6 bases outside the gene matches. Germline V gives CDR1 LNHDA, CDR2 SQIVND (reference sequence). This CDR3 comprises 14 residues. This record comes from a study of cytomegalovirus exposure and HLA in healthy donors. Background on the study: There were fewer than 130 million unique TCR beta sequences, drawn from roughly 200 million T cells, in an earlier analysis.

The study's findings and limits: When a later analysis was performed, an Asian-associated ancestry cluster reportedly had fewer N-insertions than the approximately 690-donor mean. Some highly shared sequence variants likely arose as a pipeline artifact.

Use of 60 Vbeta and 13 Jbeta primers characterized the PCR. Under the authors' procedure: There were about 80 million unique TCR beta chains by a later count, and 8.5 million to 14 million of them were shared. This table comes from immunoSEQ multiplex PCR, and its TCRdb copy is limited to in-frame clones, with some not included. From that table come the V and J calls and clone size; the DNA was used to work out D and trimming. The repertoire consists of 130,000 or so clones, with roughly 88% occurring once and the leading ten covering approximately 3%. The clonotype comes from a young woman in good health and CMV-seropositive. The V gene is TRBV19, the J gene TRBJ2-3; 8 bases align to TRBD2. Sequencing used PBMCs. The DNA of the CDR3 is TGTGCCAGTAGTATTTCACTAGCGGAAAATACGCAGTATTTT. It yields the protein CASSISLAENTQYF.